Following are 18 T cell receptor beta chains from one sample sequenced in a study of T-cell reconstitution after alpha-beta-depleted transplantation in children. Unique molecular identifiers were incorporated during preparation of the TCRbeta library. Using its own MiXCR run on the PCR reads, TCRdb lists one record per CDR3 protein. The sample contains tens of thousands of distinct CDR3 sequences, 12% to 15% of which appear only once. The starting material was PBMCs, mostly from graft donor cells, obtained 180 days after TCRalphabeta/CD19-depleted stem cell transplant. All receptors derive from a male patient aged 2 to 10 who had a stem cell transplant for acute lymphoblastic leukemia, so the T cells may come from the graft donor.

The J gene is TRBJ1-6, the V gene TRBV6-5, with TRBD1 as a possible D gene (6 bases). The CDR3 sequence is 15 residues long. Germline CDR1 reads MNHEY; CDR2 reads SVGAGI. Trimming removed 7 bases from V and 10 bases from J, with 20 bases in between. The CDR3 bases are TGTGCCAGCACTTCCTCCGGGACATCTTCCTCACCCCTCCACTTT. It translates to CASTSSGTSSSPLHF.

In its sample, this clonotype was seen a few times. This rearrangement joins TRBV5-6 to TRBJ2-5, with TRBD1 matching 7 bases. The CDR3 is 15 residues long. J lost 1 base, V lost 4 bases, and 7 bases had no gene match. Germline CDR1 is SGHDT and CDR2 is YYEEEE. The CDR3 sequence: CASSPAGGPQETQYF. In DNA form, the CDR3 reads TGTGCCAGCAGCCCGGCAGGGGGTCCCCAAGAGACCCAGTACTTC.

This clonotype was counted only a few times. This chain links TRBV7-9 with TRBJ1-2; a possible D gene is TRBD1 (6 bases). The CDR3 runs to 15 residues. V was trimmed by 6 bases and J by 5 bases, leaving 19 bases between them. From germline, CDR1 is SEHNR and CDR2 FQNEAQ (reference sequence). The CDR3 sequence is CASSPNRQVIYGYTF. The CDR3 region has the DNA TGTGCCAGCAGTCCGAACCGACAGGTGATTTATGGCTACACCTTC.

This clonotype appeared a few times. The chain uses TRBV7-9 and TRBJ2-1; no clear D. V lost 5 bases and J lost 7, with 21 bases in between. The CDR3 has 16 residues. Germline V lookup: CDR1 SEHNR, CDR2 FQNEAQ (reference sequence). CDR3 sequence (DNA): TGTGCCAGCAGCCGCGTCCTCGGAGCGAATCTTAATGAGCAGTTCTTC. It specifies CASSRVLGANLNEQFF.

This chain connects TRBV6-5 to TRBJ1-3, with 7 bases that match TRBD1. V gave up 6 bases and J gave up 4 bases; unmatched junction bases: 6. CDR1 and CDR2 from the germline V gene are MNHEY and SVGAGI. CDR3 size: 14 residues. The chain's CDR3 is CASSYRGYGNTIYF. CDR3 bases: TGTGCCAGCAGCTACAGGGGCTACGGAAACACCATATATTTT.

V is TRBV2 and J is TRBJ2-3, with D possibly TRBD1 on 6 matching bases. The CDR3 runs 14 residues. From germline, CDR1 is SNHLY and CDR2 FYNNEI. V was shortened by 7 bases and J by 1 base, with 12 bases between the two germline ends. Here the CDR3 reads CASMQGMGTDTQYF. The DNA of the CDR3 is TGTGCCAGCATGCAGGGGATGGGCACAGATACGCAGTATTTT.

This chain connects TRBV7-6 to TRBJ2-2; TRBD1 agrees at 8 bases. The length of the CDR3 is 14 residues. With V trimmed by 3 bases and J by 6 bases, 3 bases remained unmatched. Germline CDR1 SGHVS, CDR2 FNYEAQ. The CDR3 bases are TGTGCCAGCAGCTTGCCAGGGGGCCCCGGGGAGCTGTTTTTT. Encoded protein: CASSLPGGPGELFF. Full variable domain (remainder filled in from reference TRBV7-6 and TRBJ2-2): GAGVSQSPRYKVTKRGQDVALRCDPISGHVSLYWYRQALGQGPEFLTYFNYEAQQDKSGLPNDRFSAERPEGSISTLTIQRTEQRDSAMYRCASSLPGGPGELFFGEGSRLTVL.

In this sample, this clonotype turned up a few times. This chain links TRBV25-1 with TRBJ2-4, with D perhaps TRBD1 or TRBD2 (6 bases each). The ends were cut back, 3 bases at V and 0 bases at J, with 15 bases in the middle. The CDR3 length is 17 residues. Germline-derived CDR1 and CDR2 are MGHDK and SYGVNS. This chain's CDR3 is CASSDRRGLSAKNIQYF. CDR3 DNA sequence: TGTGCCAGCAGTGACCGCCGGGGGCTATCAGCCAAAAACATTCAGTACTTC.

This clonotype has a handful of counts. CDR3 loop: CASSGGQSNYGYTF. DNA for the CDR3: TGCGCCAGCAGCGGGGGACAGTCTAACTATGGCTACACCTTC. V usage is TRBV5-1 and J usage is TRBJ1-2; 7 bases line up with TRBD1. V lost 4 bases and J lost 0; bases outside the gene matches: 3. The CDR3 contains 14 residues. Germline loops: CDR1 SGHRS, CDR2 YFSETQ.

V gene TRBV20-1 combines with J gene TRBJ1-1; D gene uncertain. The CDR3 totals 14 residues. Germline CDR1 reads DFQATT; CDR2 reads SNEGSKA (reference sequence). Trimming cost V 1 base and J 7 bases, with 16 bases left between them. The CDR3 coding sequence is TGCAGTGCTAGAGTTGAGGACGGGTGGGTTGAAGCTTTCTTT. As protein: CSARVEDGWVEAFF.

This clonotype showed up many times. The chain has TRBV7-9 and TRBJ2-3; D uncertain. The CDR3 extends over 13 amino acids. Trimming left V 2 bases short and J 2 bases short, with 5 bases between. In germline, CDR1 is SEHNR, CDR2 FQNEAQ (reference sequence). CDR3 nucleotides: TGTGCCAGCAGCTTAAGGCCCACAGATACGCAGTATTTT. It specifies CASSLRPTDTQYF.

This chain connects TRBV27 to TRBJ1-2; TRBD1 might be the D (6 bases). CDR3 length: 13 amino acids. Germline CDR1 and CDR2: MNHEY and SMNVEV (reference sequence). V gave up 2 bases and J gave up 4 bases, with 8 bases separating them. CDR3 DNA: TGTGCCAGCAGTTTACGGGGGGCCTATGGCTACACCTTC. This encodes CASSLRGAYGYTF.

The V and J genes are TRBV20-1 and TRBJ2-5; maybe TRBD2 (6 bases). V was pared by 0 bases and J by 4 bases, with 9 bases between. Germline loops: CDR1 DFQATT, CDR2 SNEGSKA (reference sequence). This CDR3 spans 13 amino acids. This chain's CDR3 is CSARDGSRETQYF. DNA for the CDR3: TGCAGTGCTAGAGACGGGAGTCGAGAGACCCAGTACTTC.

This clonotype turned up a few times. This chain uses TRBV27 with TRBJ2-2; 9 bases line up with TRBD1. Trimming cost V 3 bases and J 4 bases; bases outside gene matches: 6. Germline lookup yields CDR1 MNHEY and CDR2 SMNVEV (reference sequence). The CDR3 runs 16 residues. CDR3 coding DNA: TGTGCCAGCAGTTTCCACAGGGGGCGAGGCACCGGGGAGCTGTTTTTT. Translated: CASSFHRGRGTGELFF.

The chain uses TRBV29-1 and TRBJ2-3; unclear D gene. V lost 5 bases and J 0 bases, leaving 15 bases between the germline ends. The length of the CDR3 is 15 residues. The germline V gene has CDR1 SQVTM and CDR2 ANQGSEA. Here the CDR3 reads CSVSADLSSTDTQYF. CDR3 DNA sequence: TGCAGCGTTTCGGCAGACCTATCTAGCACAGATACGCAGTATTTT.

V gene TRBV7-2 combines with J gene TRBJ1-2; possibly TRBD1 for D (5 bases). The V end lost 4 bases, the J end lost 5 bases, and 11 bases lay between the germline ends. CDR3 length equals 13 residues. Per the germline V gene, CDR1 is SGHTA and CDR2 is FQGNSA. CDR3 sequence (DNA): TGTGCCAGCAGCTCCCGGGAGGGGTATGGCTACACCTTC. It specifies CASSSREGYGYTF.

This clonotype has a handful of counts. V gene TRBV10-3 combines with J gene TRBJ2-3; no clear D. The V end lost 0 bases, the J end lost 0 bases, and 7 bases lay between the germline ends. The CDR3 is 15 residues long. From germline, CDR1 is ENHRY and CDR2 SYGVKD. The CDR3 reads CAISESVTSTDTQYF. CDR3 nucleotides: TGTGCCATCAGTGAGTCGGTTACTAGCACAGATACGCAGTATTTT.

V usage is TRBV3-1 and J usage is TRBJ2-3; 7 nucleotides match TRBD1. V was clipped by 2 bases and J by 3 bases; unmatched bases: 5. Germline CDR1 reads LGHDT; CDR2 reads YNNKEL (reference sequence). The CDR3 consists of 15 residues. CDR3 in amino acids: CASSQRGGRTDTQYF. In nucleotides, the CDR3 is TGTGCCAGCAGCCAAAGAGGGGGCCGAACAGATACGCAGTATTTT.